The 5 T cell receptor beta chains presented below share a single source sample, sequenced in a study of T cell responses to AZD1222 COVID-19 vaccine. Sequenced by immunoSEQ multiplex PCR; TCRdb stores in-frame clones only, minus some. Of some 80,000 clones in the sample, more than 70% were seen once. The sample in question was peripheral blood, obtained 28 days after the second dose of the MenACWY control vaccine. These receptors originate from an adult who received the MenACWY meningococcal vaccine as a control.

This chain connects TRBV4-2 to TRBJ2-1; the match to TRBD1 covers 10 bases. Germline V gene data show CDR1 as LGHNA and CDR2 as YNFKEQ. Trimming took 2 bases from V and 7 from J; bases not matched to a gene: 5. This CDR3 is built from 15 residues. This chain's CDR3 is CASSQPGQGPNEQFF. The CDR3 DNA follows: TGTGCCAGCAGCCAACCGGGACAGGGGCCGAATGAGCAGTTCTTC.

The chain combines TRBV7-3 with TRBJ2-1, with 8 bases fitting TRBD1. The CDR3 extends over 20 amino acids. The germline V gene has CDR1 SGHTA and CDR2 FQGTGA. J was trimmed by 0 bases and V by 0 bases; bases with no gene match: 13. The CDR3 region is CASSLTSRQGQPFSYNEQFF. The CDR3 bases are TGTGCCAGCAGCTTAACGTCCCGACAGGGGCAACCCTTCTCCTACAATGAGCAGTTCTTC. Complete variable domain (other parts from reference TRBV7-3 and TRBJ2-1): GAGVSQTPSNKVTEKGKYVELRCDPISGHTALYWYRQSLGQGPEFLIYFQGTGAADDSGLPNDRFFAVRPEGSVSTLKIQRTERGDSAVYLCASSLTSRQGQPFSYNEQFFGPGTRLTVL.

The chain joins TRBV28 to TRBJ2-1; no clear D. Germline V CDR1 and CDR2: MDHEN, SYDVKM. This CDR3 contains 13 residues. The V end was cut by 4 bases, the J end by 6 bases, with 10 bases between. In DNA, the CDR3 is TGTGCCAGCAGTTCCGCCCTCTCCAATGAGCAGTTCTTC. Protein sequence: CASSSALSNEQFF.

The V gene is TRBV7-3, the J gene TRBJ2-2, with a weak D call TRBD2 (6 bases). The ends were cut back, 0 bases at V and 6 bases at J, with 8 bases in the middle. This CDR3 contains 14 residues. The germline gives CDR1 SGHTA, CDR2 FQGTGA. The DNA of the CDR3 is TGTGCCAGCAGCTTAACTGGAGGGTCCGGGGAGCTGTTTTTT. This translates into CASSLTGGSGELFF.

The rearrangement uses TRBV7-8 and TRBJ1-5, with D tentatively TRBD1 (5 bases). Trimming removed 4 bases at V and 3 bases at J, with 13 bases between. Germline lookup yields CDR1 SGHVS and CDR2 FQNEAQ. There are 15 residues in the CDR3. The CDR3 region is CASSWDPATNQPQHF. The CDR3 DNA sequence: TGTGCCAGCAGCTGGGACCCAGCTACCAATCAGCCCCAGCATTTT.